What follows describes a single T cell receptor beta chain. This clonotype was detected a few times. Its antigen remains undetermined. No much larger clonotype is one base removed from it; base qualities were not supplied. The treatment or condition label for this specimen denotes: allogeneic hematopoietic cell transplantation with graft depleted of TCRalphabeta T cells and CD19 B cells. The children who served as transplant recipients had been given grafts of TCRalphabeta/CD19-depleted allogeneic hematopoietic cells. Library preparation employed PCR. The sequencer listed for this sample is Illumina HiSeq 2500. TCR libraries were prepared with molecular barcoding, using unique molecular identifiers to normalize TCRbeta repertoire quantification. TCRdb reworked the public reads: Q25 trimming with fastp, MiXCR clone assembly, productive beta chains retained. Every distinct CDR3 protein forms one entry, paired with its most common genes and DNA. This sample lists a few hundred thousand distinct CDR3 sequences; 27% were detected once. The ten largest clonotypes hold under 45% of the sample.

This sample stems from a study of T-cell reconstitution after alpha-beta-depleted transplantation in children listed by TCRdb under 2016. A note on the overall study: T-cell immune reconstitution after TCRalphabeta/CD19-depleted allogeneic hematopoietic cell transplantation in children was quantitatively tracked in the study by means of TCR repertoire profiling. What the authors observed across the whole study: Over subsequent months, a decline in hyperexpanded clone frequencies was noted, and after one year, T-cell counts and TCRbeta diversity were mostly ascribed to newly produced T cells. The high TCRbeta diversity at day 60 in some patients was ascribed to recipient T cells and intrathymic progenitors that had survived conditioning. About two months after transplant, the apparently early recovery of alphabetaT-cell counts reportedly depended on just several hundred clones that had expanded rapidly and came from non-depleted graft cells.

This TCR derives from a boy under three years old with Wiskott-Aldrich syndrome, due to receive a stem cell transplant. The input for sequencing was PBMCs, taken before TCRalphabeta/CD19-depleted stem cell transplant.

DNA sequence: TGTGCCATCAGGAACGACAGGGAGGCTCAGCCCCAGCATTTT. Translated, this gives CAIRNDREAQPQHF. The chain was built from TRBV10-3 and TRBJ1-5, with 7 central nucleotides matching TRBD1. The germline V end is reduced by 6 bases and the J end by 6 bases; junction bases left unmatched: 8. The CDR3 goes from the cysteine to the phenylalanine over 14 residues. Only the CDR3 region is kept as DNA, spanning 42 bases read in frame from base 1. CDR1 and CDR2, per the germline V gene, are ENHRY and SYGVKD.